Listed here is a single TCR beta chain. This clonotype appeared many times. Its recognized antigen is unknown. There are no base qualities to consult, and no much larger clone falls within one base. This sample is part of a study of T cells in Graves' hyperthyroidism and ophthalmopathy (dated by TCRdb to about 2019). Study-wide context: Peripheral blood was sampled at the time of initial diagnosis, prior to any treatment. To identify TCR V-J signatures that set the groups apart, the researchers used a discovery cohort of roughly 100 patients, made up of 40 to 45 with Graves' ophthalmopathy and some 56 with stable Graves' hyperthyroidism. Whether ophthalmopathy could be predicted prospectively was tested in an independent validation cohort made up of about 20 hyperthyroidism patients plus 17 patients who later progressed to ophthalmopathy. The 90 to 100 discovery patients were randomly split 7:3 into training and test sets. Thyroid tissue and blood T-cell repertoires from about six Graves' hyperthyroidism patients were also compared in the study. After blood sampling, hyperthyroidism patients were treated with methimazole at a starting dose of 30 mg daily, and ophthalmopathy patients were treated with high-dose intravenous methylprednisolone. According to the paper, TCR Vbeta CDR3 sequencing was carried out on around 140 peripheral blood samples, which came from 40 to 45 ophthalmopathy, approximately 72 hyperthyroidism and about 17 progressor patients.

The full study reports these points: No statistical method was used to fix the sample size in advance, and group allocation was not hidden from the investigators. In validation, the model predicted progression to ophthalmopathy with approximately 69% sensitivity and roughly 72% specificity, a median of 6.5 months before onset. Most expanded thyroid clonotypes (frequency above 0.001) were also detected in blood, suggesting blood repertoires may reflect thyroid immune responses. Ophthalmopathy was separated from stable hyperthyroidism by a 13 V-J signature model, with around 90% sensitivity and around 81% specificity obtained in cross-validation and 80%/75% obtained in testing.

The junction carries 16 bases between V and J, which are trimmed by 0 bases and 13 bases respectively. Measured from the cysteine to the phenylalanine, the CDR3 is 14 residues long. Only CDR3 DNA remains: 42 bases, in frame from the first base. Via the germline V gene, CDR1 is ENHRY and CDR2 SYGVKD. The TCR beta CDR3 regions were amplified from RNA transcripts. For the first round of RT-PCR on the TCR CDR3, the HTBI primer set was used together with the Qiagen OneStep RT-PCR kit. The libraries were constructed in a second round of multiplex PCR and then size-selected and purified. Paired-end sequencing of the libraries was performed with 100 bp reads on an Illumina HiSeq2000. The authors' pipeline ran thus. Raw data were processed with SOAPnuke, discarding reads with adapters, uncalled bases, mean Phred below 15, or no exact constant-primer or identifier match. High-quality paired reads were merged using COPE v1.2.5, and each unique nucleotide sequence was defined as a clonotype. MiTCR v1.1 was used to align the clonotypes against IMGT TRBV, TRBD and TRBJ reference segments. The analysis included only V-J combinations with a frequency above 0.0001, which together covered approximately 99% of the repertoires. A TCS score was defined as the ratio of F50 (clonal expansion) to E x V (chaos), with BLOSUM62-based TCRdist applied between CDR3 peptides within each V-J. Welch's t-statistics and random forest reduced 450 to 600 V-J features to 13, which were used in a naive Bayes classifier (R e1071). TCRdb took the public reads, trimmed them with fastp at Q25, ran MiXCR for clone calling and kept in-frame beta chains. Each CDR3 protein gets just one entry, which takes the most common genes and DNA from the rows behind it. The V and J calls come from TCRdb's annotation, not from the publication. The sample records around 350,000 distinct CDR3 sequences, 17% of which are singletons. Almost 35% of the sample lies in the top ten.

The hyperthyroidism patients were between 18 and 65 years old and newly diagnosed, with a disease duration of less than 2 months. The study excluded patients with uncontrolled infections, other autoimmune diseases, pregnancy or lactation. Diagnoses were based on clinical symptoms, serum thyroxine and TRAb, thyroid ultrasound and orbital computed tomography. Blood from progressor patients was collected at the time of first diagnosis with hyperthyroidism, before any ophthalmopathy symptoms had appeared. Ficoll-Paque density gradient centrifugation was used to isolate PBMCs from around 10 ml of fresh peripheral blood. Progressor patients were initially diagnosed with Graves' hyperthyroidism and developed ophthalmopathy during follow-up. Total RNA was extracted using Trizol reagent, and RNA quality was assessed on an Agilent 2100 Bioanalyzer.

The sequence joins TRBV10-3 to TRBJ2-1; TRBD1 is a weak D gene call, 6 bases matching. The sequencing sample was made of blood. This sequence was found in a woman in her 30s with Graves' hyperthyroidism that later progressed to Graves' ophthalmopathy. The nucleotides are TGTGCCATCAGTGAGTCGCAATCGGACAGCCTACAGTTCTTC. Its translation is CAISESQSDSLQFF.